This TCR beta chain comes out of a study of shared clonotypes between healthy human individuals. Naivety among CD8 cells was defined by CD45RO negativity and positive CCR7 selection, thereby excluding terminally differentiated effector memory CD45RA+ cells. Here immunoSEQ multiplex PCR was the method, and the copy in TCRdb shows in-frame clones only, minus some. In the table there are approximately 2,000,000 clones, over 85% of which are singletons. V lost 4 bases to trimming and J lost 5 bases; unmatched junction nucleotides: 10. CDR3 length equals 15 residues. Germline lookup yields CDR1 SGHNT and CDR2 YYREEE (reference sequence).

The clonotype comes from a young man in good health. Some clones in this sample may be carry-over from other donors' samples. The rearrangement links TRBV5-4 to TRBJ1-1; 8 nucleotides match TRBD1. The sequenced sample consisted of naive CD8+ T cells from PBMCs. The CDR3 is CASSEDRYRGTEAFF. CDR3 coding DNA: TGTGCCAGCAGCGAGGATCGATACAGGGGGACTGAAGCTTTCTTT.